This TCR beta chain was obtained from a study of siplizumab effects on memory and regulatory T cells. Findings and caveats of the study: Unstimulated subsets contained matches for only a minor fraction of alloreactive clones.

A note on this clone: Its antigen is undetermined.

Researchers maintained the mixed lymphocyte reaction cells in coculture at 37°C for five to six days. Generated by immunoSEQ multiplex PCR, the TCRdb table keeps only in-frame clones and is missing some. Of more than 12,000 clones in the sample, roughly 40% were seen once. Germline-derived CDR1 and CDR2 are SEHNR and FQNEAQ (reference sequence). Trimming took 1 base from V and 8 from J; bases not matched to a gene: 7. The CDR3 is 16 amino acids. The specimen was CFSE-low (dividing) CD4+ T cells sorted from an allogeneic mixed lymphocyte reaction. This sequence originates from a human donor in good health; the cells came from an allogeneic mixed lymphocyte reaction. Some clones in this sample may be carry-over from other donors' samples. This chain joins TRBV7-9 and TRBJ2-7; 14 bases fit TRBD2. The CDR3 is CASSLVGTSGSSKQYF. The CDR3 DNA reads as TGTGCCAGCAGCTTAGTCGGGACTAGCGGGAGTTCGAAGCAGTACTTC.